This section outlines one TCR beta chain sequence together with its context. What it binds is unknown. PCR used 60 Vbeta primers and 13 Jbeta primers. Per the original methods: It was a later analysis that counted tens of millions of unique TCR beta chains, of which around 11 million were shared. This table comes from immunoSEQ multiplex PCR, and its TCRdb copy is limited to in-frame clones, with some not included. V and J calls and clone size are as listed in that table; D and trimming were resolved from the DNA. The profile shows around 110,000 clones, 65% to 90% of them singletons. The data originate from a study of cytomegalovirus exposure and HLA in healthy donors. General study points: Specificity of three CMV-associated chains for CMV antigens was verified in vitro. CMV serostatus alone was available as immune exposure information.

The CDR3 covers 13 residues. Germline CDR1 SGHNT, CDR2 YYREEE (reference sequence). The V and J ends lost 4 bases and 9 bases respectively, with 17 bases between them. The sequence derives from a woman aged 30 to 39 in good health and CMV-seronegative. The rearrangement uses TRBV5-4 and TRBJ2-7; weak D call: TRBD2 (5 bases). Specimen: PBMCs. As DNA, the CDR3 is TGTGCCAGCAGCCAAGATCATATAGGGAGGCAGTACTTC. Translation: CASSQDHIGRQYF.